This TCR beta chain was recovered during a study of response to subunit inactivated influenza vaccine. TCRdb ran MiXCR on the RT-PCR reads and lists one entry per CDR3 protein. The sample consists of about 500,000 distinct CDR3 sequences, 16% of them appearing once. Notes on the study in general: Authors suggested each seasonal flu vaccination may recruit only limited numbers of new T cells.

This clonotype was found many times. Its cognate antigen is unknown. This CDR3 is 14 amino acids long. Germline V lookup: CDR1 SEHNR, CDR2 FQNEAQ (reference sequence). The V and J ends lost 5 bases and 4 bases respectively, with 12 bases between them. The J gene is TRBJ2-1, the V gene TRBV7-9; D ambiguous. The sequencing here drew on CD4+ T cells sorted from PBMCs, taken 23 months after vaccination. This clonotype was obtained from a man between 50 and 75 years old who received an inactivated influenza vaccine. The CDR3 sequence: CASSPRADYNEQFF. The CDR3, as DNA: TGTGCCAGCAGCCCCCGAGCTGATTACAATGAGCAGTTCTTC. Based on the CDR3 plus reference TRBV7-9 and TRBJ2-1, the full variable domain is DTGVSQNPRHKITKRGQNVTFRCDPISEHNRLYWYRQTLGQGPEFLTYFQNEAQLEKSRLLSDRFSAERPKGSFSTLEIQRTEQGDSAMYLCASSPRADYNEQFFGPGTRLTVL.